The entry that follows covers one T cell receptor beta chain sequence. What it recognizes is unknown. The CDR3 is 15 residues long. The germline gives CDR1 MNHEY, CDR2 SVGAGI. V was cut by 0 bases and J by 7 bases, with 15 bases left in between. Generated by immunoSEQ multiplex PCR, the TCRdb table keeps only in-frame clones and is missing some. The table lists approximately 78,000 clones, about nine tenths of them singletons. These data belong to a study of OX40 agonist ivuxolimab in advanced cancers. Study-level background: Partial responses were observed in three patients, of whom one had hepatocellular carcinoma and two had cutaneous melanoma. Overall study results and limits: Both CD4+ and CD8+ T cell populations in blood had undergone clonal expansion by week 6 at 0.1 to 3.0 mg/kg. Researchers report that CD8+ T cells had, on average, more expanded clones than CD4+.

The material sequenced was CD4+ or CD8+ T cells sorted from blood, taken in a trial of the OX40 agonist ivuxolimab. This TCR was sampled from an adult with an advanced solid tumor such as melanoma, head and neck, liver or kidney cancer. V and J are TRBV6-5 and TRBJ1-2; D ambiguous. The CDR3 spells CASSYSTSLESGYTF. As DNA, the CDR3 is TGTGCCAGCAGTTACTCGACTTCGTTAGAGAGTGGCTACACCTTC.